Listed here are 5 T cell receptor beta chains from one sample, sequenced in a study of identical twins. TCRdb re-derived calls from the 5' RACE reads in MiXCR, one entry per CDR3 protein. The table lists some 730,000 distinct CDR3 sequences, about 20% of them singletons. This sample was shared with a second study, whose subject was T cells expressing NK-cell markers.

The material sequenced was PBMCs. All receptors derive from a woman aged 18-35 years in good health.

The J gene is TRBJ2-5, the V gene TRBV20-1; weak D call: TRBD2 (5 bases). This CDR3 comprises 13 residues. The germline CDR1 and CDR2 sequences are DFQATT and SNEGSKA (reference sequence). V was shortened by 0 bases and J by 7 bases, with 12 bases between the two germline ends. CDR3: CSARENRGSTQYF. CDR3 coding DNA: TGCAGTGCTAGAGAGAACCGGGGTTCGACCCAGTACTTC.

J is TRBJ2-7 and V is TRBV7-2; TRBD2 matches at 9 bases. With 4 bases clipped from V and 0 bases from J, the junction kept 7 bases outside the gene matches. The CDR3 is 16 residues long. The germline V gene has CDR1 SGHTA and CDR2 FQGNSA. CDR3 in amino acids: CASSSRSTSGSYEQYF. The CDR3 DNA is TGTGCCAGCAGCTCCCGCTCGACTAGCGGCTCCTACGAGCAGTACTTC.

Only a few counts were recorded for this clonotype. The CDR3 region is CASSFARPGELFF. CDR3 DNA: TGTGCCAGCAGCTTTGCGCGTCCCGGGGAGCTGTTTTTT. The J gene is TRBJ2-2, the V gene TRBV7-9; no clear D gene. CDR1 is SEHNR, CDR2 FQNEAQ, per germline (reference sequence). The CDR3 extends over 13 amino acids. The V and J ends lost 3 bases and 6 bases respectively, with 8 bases between them. Looking up the rest from reference TRBV7-9 and TRBJ2-2 gives the full variable domain: DTGVSQNPRHKITKRGQNVTFRCDPISEHNRLYWYRQTLGQGPEFLTYFQNEAQLEKSRLLSDRFSAERPKGSFSTLEIQRTEQGDSAMYLCASSFARPGELFFGEGSRLTVL.

The V gene is TRBV20-1, the J gene TRBJ2-1; 11 nucleotides align to TRBD2. The CDR3 is made up of 16 amino acids. V lost 0 bases and J lost 7; bases outside the gene matches: 8. Germline-derived CDR1 and CDR2 are DFQATT and SNEGSKA (reference sequence). DNA for the CDR3: TGCAGTGCTAGAGAGGGGCTAGCGGGGGGTGAGAATGAGCAGTTCTTC. The encoded protein is CSAREGLAGGENEQFF.

The chain recombines TRBV20-1 with TRBJ2-5, with 7 bases aligning to TRBD2. With V trimmed by 4 bases and J by 0 bases, 8 bases remained unmatched. From germline, CDR1 is DFQATT and CDR2 SNEGSKA (reference sequence). The CDR3 has 15 residues. The CDR3 sequence is CSAKTAGVYQETQYF. The CDR3 bases are TGCAGTGCTAAGACGGCGGGGGTGTACCAAGAGACCCAGTACTTC.